Below, 30 T cell receptor beta chains from the same sample are listed, as sequenced in a study of blood T cell repertoires in COVID-19. The data were produced by immunoSEQ multiplex PCR, yet TCRdb's version contains in-frame clones alone and is incomplete. The sample has around 76,000 clones, 81% seen once. The sequencing sample was made of peripheral blood. The source is a woman in her 70s with acute or convalescent COVID-19.

The CDR3 DNA follows: TGTGCCTGGAGTGTAGGCGGGAGCTCCTACGAGCAGTACTTC. As protein: CAWSVGGSSYEQYF. The chain couples TRBV30 to TRBJ2-7; TRBD2 matches at 7 bases. V lost 0 bases to trimming and J lost 0 bases; unmatched junction nucleotides: 2. CDR1 and CDR2 from the germline V gene are GTSNPN and SVGIG (reference sequence). This CDR3 has 14 residues.

This chain links TRBV7-6 with TRBJ1-3; a possible D gene is TRBD1 (5 bases). Trimming stripped 2 bases from V and 4 bases from J, with 15 bases between. The CDR3 covers 16 residues. Germline values: CDR1 SGHVS, CDR2 FNYEAQ. The DNA of the CDR3 is TGTGCCAGCAGCTTAAGGGACTTCACCGCGGGAAACACCATATATTTT. Residues: CASSLRDFTAGNTIYF.

The chain recombines TRBV3-1 (or the pseudogene TRBV3-2) with TRBJ2-1; 9 positions agree with TRBD2. V was clipped by 7 bases and J by 9 bases; unmatched bases: 16. This CDR3 has 16 amino acids. The germline V gene encodes CDR1 LGHDT and CDR2 YNNKEL (reference sequence). This chain's CDR3 is CASTTFGGRAQGEQFF. In nucleotides, the CDR3 is TGTGCCAGCACGACCTTCGGCGGGAGGGCCCAGGGTGAGCAGTTCTTC.

This rearrangement joins TRBV18 to TRBJ2-7; the match to TRBD2 covers 9 bases. This CDR3 contains 15 residues. V dropped 2 bases and J dropped 4; count of bases not matched to a gene: 6. Germline values: CDR1 KGHSH, CDR2 LQKENI. The CDR3 coding sequence is TGTGCCAGCTCACCAGGATCAAGCGGGAGGTACGAGCAGTACTTC. Translation: CASSPGSSGRYEQYF.

The CDR3 bases are TGTGCCAGCAGCTCATTACACCTTTCTAGCGGCGAGCAGTACTTC. Its translation: CASSSLHLSSGEQYF. The chain links TRBV7-9 to TRBJ2-7; TRBD2 aligns across 7 bases. Germline CDR1 reads SEHNR; CDR2 reads FQNEAQ (reference sequence). This CDR3 has 15 residues. With 4 bases clipped from V and 6 bases from J, the junction kept 12 bases outside the gene matches.

The chain employs TRBV6-6 and TRBJ2-7, with D unresolved. Germline lookup yields CDR1 MNHNY and CDR2 SVGAGI (reference sequence). V lost 7 bases and J lost 2, with 18 bases in between. The CDR3 runs to 15 residues. The CDR3 spells CASTTPVQHPYEQYF. CDR3 bases: TGTGCCAGCACCACCCCAGTACAGCACCCCTACGAGCAGTACTTC.

The CDR3 is CAWSVRSTSYRENTEAFF. Written as DNA, the CDR3 is TGTGCCTGGAGTGTACGATCGACTAGCTACAGGGAGAACACTGAAGCTTTCTTT. V and J are TRBV30 and TRBJ1-1, with D perhaps TRBD1 (6 bases). The V end was cut by 0 bases, the J end by 1 base, with 21 bases between. The germline V gene encodes CDR1 GTSNPN and CDR2 SVGIG (reference sequence). This CDR3 spans 18 amino acids.

The rearrangement joins TRBV29-1 to TRBJ2-7; D is perhaps TRBD1 (5 bases). Trimming took off 3 bases at V and 7 bases at J, with 13 bases between the two ends. The CDR3 is 12 residues long. Germline values: CDR1 SQVTM, CDR2 ANQGSEA. In DNA, the CDR3 is TGCAGCGTTGAGGCAGGGTTCGGGGAGCAGTACTTC. Residues: CSVEAGFGEQYF.

The V call is TRBV19, the J call TRBJ2-3; TRBD2 aligns across 12 bases. The CDR3 runs 14 residues. Germline lookup yields CDR1 LNHDA and CDR2 SQIVND (reference sequence). J lost 5 bases, V lost 5 bases, and 2 bases had no gene match. CDR3 bases: TGTGCCAGTAGTGAGACTAGCGGGAGAGATACGCAGTATTTT. Protein product: CASSETSGRDTQYF. Supplemented by reference TRBV19 and TRBJ2-3, the full variable domain reads DGGITQSPKYLFRKEGQNVTLSCEQNLNHDAMYWYRQDPGQGLRLIYYSQIVNDFQKGDIAEGYSVSREKKESFPLTVTSAQKNPTAFYLCASSETSGRDTQYFGPGTRLTVL.

The chain carries TRBV6-2 or TRBV6-3 and TRBJ2-3, with D uncertain. The CDR3 sequence is 16 residues long. The germline gives CDR1 MNHEY, CDR2 SVGEGT. With 2 bases removed from V and 0 bases from J, the gap between germline ends came to 12 bases. For the CDR3, the DNA is TGTGCCAGCAGTTACCTACGGTTTCCTAGCACAGATACGCAGTATTTT. Its translation is CASSYLRFPSTDTQYF.

The V and J genes are TRBV28 and TRBJ2-7; D perhaps matches TRBD1 (6 bases). The ends were cut back, 6 bases at V and 2 bases at J, with 14 bases in the middle. The CDR3 runs to 14 residues. Germline V gene lookup returns CDR1 MDHEN and CDR2 SYDVKM. The chain's CDR3 is CASSDSTGPYEQYF. The CDR3 DNA reads TGTGCCAGCAGCGATTCGACAGGCCCCTACGAGCAGTACTTC.

V usage is TRBV10-2 and J usage is TRBJ2-5, with D maybe TRBD2 (6 bases). Per the germline V gene, CDR1 is WSHSY and CDR2 is SAAADI. Between the trimmed V and J ends, which lost 6 bases and 5 bases, there was a span of 22 bases. The CDR3 is 16 residues long. The CDR3 sequence is CASSDAAGTLRETQYF. The CDR3 nucleotides are TGCGCCAGCAGCGACGCTGCGGGGACCCTCCGGGAGACCCAGTACTTC.

The CDR3 nucleotides are TGTGCCAGCAGTTTCCAAACGACTAGCGGGGACACCGGGGAGCTGTTTTTT. Translation: CASSFQTTSGDTGELFF. The rearrangement joins TRBV28 to TRBJ2-2; 11 nucleotides line up with TRBD2. Germline trimming cut 3 bases from V and 3 bases from J; bases unmatched to any gene: 6. Germline V gives CDR1 MDHEN, CDR2 SYDVKM. The CDR3 contains 17 residues.

The CDR3 region is CASSEPRTYQETQYF. The CDR3 DNA is TGTGCCAGCAGTGAGCCCAGAACGTACCAAGAGACCCAGTACTTC. V gene TRBV25-1 combines with J gene TRBJ2-5; D gene uncertain. Trimming took off 3 bases at V and 0 bases at J, with 11 bases between the two ends. The germline CDR1 and CDR2 sequences are MGHDK and SYGVNS. The CDR3 runs 15 residues.

The V call is TRBV15, the J call TRBJ2-3; D remains ambiguous. V was shortened by 0 bases and J by 5 bases, with 9 bases between the two germline ends. The CDR3 contains 14 residues. Germline V gene lookup returns CDR1 LNHNV and CDR2 YYDKDF (reference sequence). CDR3 sequence: CATSREVLGDTQYF. The CDR3 region has the DNA TGTGCCACCAGCAGAGAAGTCCTAGGAGATACGCAGTATTTT.

This clone occurred once. The rearrangement uses TRBV7-8 and TRBJ2-7; 10 bases align to TRBD2. Germline CDR1 and CDR2: SGHVS and FQNEAQ. The trim removed 1 base at V and 0 bases at J, leaving 9 bases unmatched. The CDR3 totals 18 residues. CDR3 residues: CASSLGLAGARFSYEQYF. CDR3 sequence (DNA): TGTGCCAGCAGCTTAGGGCTAGCGGGGGCCCGGTTCTCCTACGAGCAGTACTTC. The whole variable domain, filled in from reference TRBV7-8 and TRBJ2-7, reads GAGVSQSPRYKVAKRGQDVALRCDPISGHVSLFWYQQALGQGPEFLTYFQNEAQLDKSGLPSDRFFAERPEGSVSTLKIQRTQQEDSAVYLCASSLGLAGARFSYEQYFGPGTRLTVT.

This chain joins TRBV6-6 and TRBJ2-1; TRBD2 agrees at 8 bases. CDR3 size: 13 residues. Germline-derived CDR1 and CDR2 are MNHNY and SVGAGI (reference sequence). V was pared by 6 bases and J by 6 bases, with 4 bases of the junction left unmatched. This CDR3 reads CASSLGTSNEQFF. CDR3 in DNA: TGTGCCAGCAGCCTCGGGACTAGCAATGAGCAGTTCTTC.

This chain uses TRBV9 with TRBJ2-7; TRBD2 might be the D (6 bases). V dropped 3 bases and J dropped 7 bases, with 14 bases sitting between them. This CDR3 is built from 13 residues. Germline V lookup: CDR1 SGDLS, CDR2 YYNGEE. As DNA, the CDR3 is TGTGCCAGCAGCGCCCGGGACTCCTCTGAGCAGTACTTC. This sequence encodes CASSARDSSEQYF.

The genes are TRBV19 and TRBJ1-3; possibly TRBD1 for D (6 bases). This CDR3 contains 14 residues. V was cut by 6 bases and J by 0 bases, with 9 bases left in between. Germline V lookup: CDR1 LNHDA, CDR2 SQIVND (reference sequence). The CDR3 is CASRGANSGNTIYF. As DNA, the CDR3 is TGTGCCAGTAGGGGGGCCAACTCTGGAAACACCATATATTTT.

V and J are TRBV10-3 and TRBJ2-3; D uncertain. The germline V gene has CDR1 ENHRY and CDR2 SYGVKD. The CDR3 is 11 residues long. V lost 6 bases, J lost 5 bases, and 6 bases lay in between. CDR3 sequence reads: CAIRAVDTQYF. For the CDR3, the DNA is TGTGCCATCAGGGCCGTAGATACGCAGTATTTT.

This chain joins TRBV5-1 and TRBJ2-7; D might be TRBD2 (6 bases). Germline CDR1 and CDR2: SGHRS and YFSETQ. Trimming removed 0 bases from V and 3 bases from J, with 10 bases in between. The CDR3 is made up of 14 amino acids. CDR3 sequence: CASSLGDLLYEQYF. The CDR3 nucleotides are TGCGCCAGCAGCTTGGGGGACTTGCTCTACGAGCAGTACTTC.

The rearrangement links TRBV2 to TRBJ2-7, with 10 bases lining up with TRBD2. This CDR3 spans 14 amino acids. Germline V gene data show CDR1 as SNHLY and CDR2 as FYNNEI. J gave up 4 bases and V 8 bases, and 8 bases lay outside the gene matches. The CDR3, as DNA: TGTGCCAGCGCGGCACTAGCGGGGCCGTACGAGCAGTACTTC. This sequence encodes CASAALAGPYEQYF.

The genes are TRBV2 and TRBJ2-3; 15 positions agree with TRBD2. Germline CDR1 is SNHLY and CDR2 is FYNNEI. V lost 4 bases, J lost 3 bases, and 2 bases stayed unmatched. This CDR3 is built from 16 residues. The chain's CDR3 is CASSGGLAGGTDTQYF. CDR3 DNA sequence: TGTGCCAGCAGTGGCGGACTAGCGGGAGGGACAGATACGCAGTATTTT. The full variable domain, with the rest looked up from reference TRBV2 and TRBJ2-3, is EPEVTQTPSHQVTQMGQEVILRCVPISNHLYFYWYRQILGQKVEFLVSFYNNEISEKSEIFDDQFSVERPDGSNFTLKIRSTKLEDSAMYFCASSGGLAGGTDTQYFGPGTRLTVL.

This clone appeared a few times. The chain combines TRBV7-2 with TRBJ1-1; possible D gene TRBD1, 6 bases. V lost 5 bases to trimming and J lost 1 base, with 11 bases between them. This CDR3 is 14 amino acids long. Germline assignment: CDR1 SGHTA and CDR2 FQGNSA. CDR3 nucleotides: TGTGCCAGCAGCCTCGTCAGGGGGAACACTGAAGCTTTCTTT. This sequence encodes CASSLVRGNTEAFF.

The chain joins TRBV30 to TRBJ1-4, with D tentatively TRBD1 (6 bases). V was clipped by 3 bases and J by 5 bases, with 13 bases between them. From germline, CDR1 is GTSNPN and CDR2 SVGIG (reference sequence). The CDR3 sequence is 14 residues long. The CDR3 nucleotides are TGTGCCTGGAGACCGGACGGACAGAATGAAAAACTGTTTTTT. This encodes CAWRPDGQNEKLFF.

This CDR3 is CASSVGVGLAGDNEQFF. DNA of the CDR3: TGTGCCAGCAGCGTAGGGGTCGGGCTAGCGGGAGACAATGAGCAGTTCTTC. V is TRBV9 and J is TRBJ2-1; 10 bases match TRBD2. Germline-derived CDR1 and CDR2 are SGDLS and YYNGEE. There are 17 residues in the CDR3. Losses at the gene ends were 0 bases for V and 5 bases for J; bases not matched to a gene: 8.

The chain is built from TRBV10-3 and TRBJ1-1; a possible D gene is TRBD1 (5 bases). The V gene's germline CDR1 is ENHRY and CDR2 SYGVKD. Trimming pared 8 bases from V and 2 bases from J, leaving 18 bases between. CDR3 size: 15 residues. The CDR3 reads CAIASGGPINTEAFF. In DNA, the CDR3 is TGTGCCATCGCTTCGGGGGGACCTATTAACACTGAAGCTTTCTTT.

This chain links TRBV11-2 with TRBJ2-3; D is unclear. The germline gives CDR1 SGHAT, CDR2 FQNNGV. CDR3 length: 17 residues. V lost 3 bases and J lost 4, with 20 bases in between. Here the CDR3 reads CASSFTVSSRKADTQYF. The CDR3, as DNA: TGTGCCAGCAGCTTTACCGTGTCTTCCAGGAAAGCAGATACGCAGTATTTT.

This chain uses TRBV13 with TRBJ1-5, with D possibly matching TRBD1 (6 bases). Per the germline V gene, CDR1 is PRHDT and CDR2 is FYEKMQ (reference sequence). CDR3 length equals 16 residues. Between the trimmed V and J ends, which lost 4 bases and 4 bases, there was a span of 17 bases. CDR3 nucleotide sequence: TGTGCCAGCAGCTCTAATCGGGGGGCCTCAAATCAGCCCCAGCATTTT. Encoded protein: CASSSNRGASNQPQHF.

The V call is TRBV19, the J call TRBJ2-5, with 12 positions matching TRBD2. V shed 6 bases, J shed 4 bases, and the junction held 12 bases outside the gene matches. Germline V CDR1 and CDR2: LNHDA, SQIVND (reference sequence). The CDR3 covers 17 residues. Written as DNA, the CDR3 is TGTGCCAGTAGCCGACTAGCGGGAGACGTGGTAGGAGAGACCCAGTACTTC. Translated: CASSRLAGDVVGETQYF.